This T cell receptor (beta chain) was recorded in a study of blood T cell repertoires in COVID-19. Across the study: The cDNA or gDNA used as material had been derived from T cells, B-cell-depleted T cells, or PBMCs.

The CDR3 runs 16 residues. Trimming cost V 3 bases and J 0 bases, with 13 bases left between them. Germline loops: CDR1 SGHRS, CDR2 YFSETQ. The repertoire was sequenced with immunoSEQ multiplex PCR; TCRdb's copy has only in-frame clones and lacks some. The sample consists of some 210,000 clones, about 89% of them appearing once. The sequence derives from a woman aged 40 to 50 with acute or convalescent COVID-19. What was sequenced was peripheral blood. This chain uses TRBV5-1 with TRBJ1-3; D may be TRBD1 (5 bases). CDR3 residues: CASSSGQGLSGNTIYF. CDR3 nucleotide sequence: TGCGCCAGCAGCTCAGGGCAGGGCCTCTCTGGAAACACCATATATTTT.